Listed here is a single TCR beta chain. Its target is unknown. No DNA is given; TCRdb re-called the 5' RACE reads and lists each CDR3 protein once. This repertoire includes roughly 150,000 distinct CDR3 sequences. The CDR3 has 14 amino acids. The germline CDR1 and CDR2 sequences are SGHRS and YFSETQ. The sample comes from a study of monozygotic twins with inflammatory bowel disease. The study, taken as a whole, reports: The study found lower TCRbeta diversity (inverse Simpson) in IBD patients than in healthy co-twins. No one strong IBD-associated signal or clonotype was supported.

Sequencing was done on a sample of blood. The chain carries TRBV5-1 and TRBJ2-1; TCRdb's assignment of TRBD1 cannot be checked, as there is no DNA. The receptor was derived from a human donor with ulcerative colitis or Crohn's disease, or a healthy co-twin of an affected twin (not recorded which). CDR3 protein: CASSPQDRHNEQFF.